This is a list of T cell receptor beta chains from one sample in a study of T cell responses to AZD1222 COVID-19 vaccine. The repertoire was sequenced with immunoSEQ multiplex PCR; TCRdb's copy has only in-frame clones and lacks some. Of 84,000 or so clones in the sample, under 95% were seen once. The sample was peripheral blood, taken on day 0 of MenACWY control vaccination. These receptors were taken from an adult in good health. The CDR3 runs from the conserved cysteine through the conserved F or W. Fields, in order: J gene, D gene, clone size, V gene, CDR3 DNA, CDR3 protein. The D gene is left open where the match is weak. For some rows the clone size is stated as once, few or many, or as a class when expanded; others skip it.

J gene: TRBJ2-3
D gene: TRBD2
clone size: .
V gene: TRBV5-1
CDR3 DNA: TGCGCCAGCAGCTTGGGGCGGGCTAGCGGGAGAGATACGCAGTATTTT
CDR3 protein: CASSLGRASGRDTQYF

J gene: TRBJ1-1
D gene: .
clone size: .
V gene: TRBV6-5
CDR3 DNA: TGTGCCAGCAGCGTGACAGATCGCACTGAAGCTTTCTTT
CDR3 protein: CASSVTDRTEAFF

J gene: TRBJ1-3
D gene: .
clone size: .
V gene: TRBV28
CDR3 DNA: TGTGCCAGCAGCGGGCCGGGGGGTTCTGGAAACACCATATATTTT
CDR3 protein: CASSGPGGSGNTIYF

J gene: TRBJ1-5
D gene: .
clone size: .
V gene: TRBV2
CDR3 DNA: TGTGCCAGCAGTGAAGTGTATAGCAATCAGCCCCAGCATTTT
CDR3 protein: CASSEVYSNQPQHF

J gene: TRBJ1-1
D gene: .
clone size: .
V gene: TRBV7-3
CDR3 DNA: TGTGCCAGCAGCTTAAGTAGGACGGTCACTGAAGCTTTCTTT
CDR3 protein: CASSLSRTVTEAFF

J gene: TRBJ1-2
D gene: .
clone size: .
V gene: TRBV28
CDR3 DNA: TGTGCCAGCAGATGGGGGACTGGGGTCGGTGGCTACACCTTC
CDR3 protein: CASRWGTGVGGYTF

J gene: TRBJ2-3
D gene: TRBD2
clone size: .
V gene: TRBV7-7
CDR3 DNA: TGTGCTAGCAGCTTAGAGGGACTAGCAGATACGCAGTATTTT
CDR3 protein: CASSLEGLADTQYF

J gene: TRBJ2-2
D gene: .
clone size: .
V gene: TRBV12-3/TRBV12-4
CDR3 DNA: TGTGCCAGCGTACAGTCGAACACCGGGGAGCTGTTTTTT
CDR3 protein: CASVQSNTGELFF

J gene: TRBJ2-3
D gene: .
clone size: .
V gene: TRBV7-2
CDR3 DNA: TGTGCCAGCAGCCCAGGGGTTGAAGATACGCAGTATTTT
CDR3 protein: CASSPGVEDTQYF

J gene: TRBJ2-1
D gene: .
clone size: .
V gene: TRBV24-1
CDR3 DNA: TGTGCCACCTCCCGGGGGGCTTCCTACAATGAGCAGTTCTTC
CDR3 protein: CATSRGASYNEQFF

J gene: TRBJ1-6
D gene: .
clone size: .
V gene: TRBV9
CDR3 DNA: TGTGCCAGCAGCGTATCAGGGGTTAATTCACCCCTCCACTTT
CDR3 protein: CASSVSGVNSPLHF

J gene: TRBJ2-2
D gene: .
clone size: .
V gene: TRBV27
CDR3 DNA: TGTGCCAGCAGTTTCTTTAGGGGGGTCAACACCGGGGAGCTGTTTTTT
CDR3 protein: CASSFFRGVNTGELFF

J gene: TRBJ1-4
D gene: .
clone size: .
V gene: TRBV10-1
CDR3 DNA: TGCGCCAGCAGTGAGTCGTTGGATAATGAAAAACTGTTTTTT
CDR3 protein: CASSESLDNEKLFF

J gene: TRBJ1-1
D gene: .
clone size: .
V gene: TRBV5-8
CDR3 DNA: TGTGCCAGCAGCTGGGAACCGGGGGTCACTGAAGCTTTCTTT
CDR3 protein: CASSWEPGVTEAFF

J gene: TRBJ1-4
D gene: .
clone size: .
V gene: TRBV25-1
CDR3 DNA: TGTGCCAGCAAGGGTGTCGGGACAAATGAAAAACTGTTTTTT
CDR3 protein: CASKGVGTNEKLFF

J gene: TRBJ2-7
D gene: TRBD2
clone size: .
V gene: TRBV18
CDR3 DNA: TGTGCCAGCTCACCTCCTCTTGCGGGAGGGCTCAGCGAGCAGTACTTC
CDR3 protein: CASSPPLAGGLSEQYF

J gene: TRBJ1-4
D gene: TRBD1
clone size: .
V gene: TRBV2
CDR3 DNA: TGTGCCAGCATAGGGGGACAGGGGTCTCAGGGCGAAAAACTGTTTTTT
CDR3 protein: CASIGGQGSQGEKLFF

J gene: TRBJ2-2
D gene: .
clone size: .
V gene: TRBV2
CDR3 DNA: TGTGCCGGAACGCAGGAGAACACCGGGGAGCTGTTTTTT
CDR3 protein: CAGTQENTGELFF

J gene: TRBJ1-1
D gene: TRBD1
clone size: .
V gene: TRBV28
CDR3 DNA: TGTGCCAGCAAAGGACAGGTACCTAACACTGAAGCTTTCTTT
CDR3 protein: CASKGQVPNTEAFF

J gene: TRBJ1-5
D gene: .
clone size: .
V gene: TRBV7-5
CDR3 DNA: TGTGCCAGAAGCCCCCGGGGAGGCAATCAGCCCCAGCATTTT
CDR3 protein: CARSPRGGNQPQHF

J gene: TRBJ1-1
D gene: .
clone size: .
V gene: TRBV2
CDR3 DNA: TGTGCCAGCAGTTGGTTCACTGAAGCTTTCTTT
CDR3 protein: CASSWFTEAFF

J gene: TRBJ1-2
D gene: .
clone size: few
V gene: TRBV12-2
CDR3 DNA: TGTGCAAGTCGCTTGAAACAGGAAAACTATGGCTACACCTTC
CDR3 protein: CASRLKQENYGYTF

J gene: TRBJ1-5
D gene: TRBD1
clone size: once
V gene: TRBV15
CDR3 DNA: TGTGCCACCAGCAGGGGGGACAGGGATCAGCCCCAGCATTTT
CDR3 protein: CATSRGDRDQPQHF

J gene: TRBJ2-7
D gene: TRBD2
clone size: .
V gene: TRBV4-1
CDR3 DNA: TGCGCCAGGGCACCGGGACTAGCCTACGAGCAGTACTTC
CDR3 protein: CARAPGLAYEQYF

J gene: TRBJ2-7
D gene: TRBD1
clone size: .
V gene: TRBV7-3
CDR3 DNA: TGTGCCAGCAGCCGGGACAGCCTATCCTACGAGCAGTACTTC
CDR3 protein: CASSRDSLSYEQYF

J gene: TRBJ1-5
D gene: .
clone size: .
V gene: TRBV28
CDR3 DNA: TGTGCCAGCACCCCACTGGGGGGCTGGGGTGGCAATCAGCCCCAGCATTTT
CDR3 protein: CASTPLGGWGGNQPQHF

J gene: TRBJ1-4
D gene: .
clone size: .
V gene: TRBV4-3
CDR3 DNA: TGCGCCAGCAGCCAAGATCGGGGGCTGGAAGAAAAACTGTTTTTT
CDR3 protein: CASSQDRGLEEKLFF

J gene: TRBJ2-2
D gene: TRBD2
clone size: .
V gene: TRBV7-8
CDR3 DNA: TGTGCCAGCAGTCCGGCGCGGGAGTACCGCACCGGGGAGCTGTTTTTT
CDR3 protein: CASSPAREYRTGELFF

J gene: TRBJ2-7
D gene: .
clone size: .
V gene: TRBV5-6
CDR3 DNA: TGTGCCAGCGGGCAGGTAGGCGTCTACGAGCAGTACTTC
CDR3 protein: CASGQVGVYEQYF

J gene: TRBJ2-1
D gene: TRBD2
clone size: .
V gene: TRBV19
CDR3 DNA: TGTGCCAGTACCTTAATTGGCGGGGGTGCACCCTACAATGAGCAGTTCTTC
CDR3 protein: CASTLIGGGAPYNEQFF

J gene: TRBJ2-2
D gene: .
clone size: .
V gene: TRBV18
CDR3 DNA: TGTGCCAGCTCACCATACGTCGGGGAGCTGTTTTTT
CDR3 protein: CASSPYVGELFF

J gene: TRBJ2-5
D gene: .
clone size: .
V gene: TRBV29-1
CDR3 DNA: TGCAGCGTCGGTCCGGGGTCGACCCTCGGAGTCGCCCAGTACTTC
CDR3 protein: CSVGPGSTLGVAQYF

J gene: TRBJ1-6
D gene: .
clone size: .
V gene: TRBV19
CDR3 DNA: TGTGCCAGTAGTGGGGGGGACCGGCGACTGGGCGATTCACCCCTCCACTTT
CDR3 protein: CASSGGDRRLGDSPLHF

J gene: TRBJ1-2
D gene: .
clone size: .
V gene: TRBV6-5
CDR3 DNA: TGTGCCGGATCGACGGTATCTAACTATGGCTACACCTTC
CDR3 protein: CAGSTVSNYGYTF

J gene: TRBJ1-4
D gene: .
clone size: .
V gene: TRBV20-1
CDR3 DNA: TGCAGTGCTAGTTCGGGATCGAATAATGAAAAACTGTTTTTT
CDR3 protein: CSASSGSNNEKLFF

J gene: TRBJ1-5
D gene: .
clone size: .
V gene: TRBV11-2
CDR3 DNA: TGTGCCAGCAGCTTAACCGAGGATCAGCCCCAGCATTTT
CDR3 protein: CASSLTEDQPQHF

J gene: TRBJ2-6
D gene: .
clone size: .
V gene: TRBV4-1
CDR3 DNA: TGCGCCAGCAGCCAGGAGGGGGGGACTGGGGCCAACGTCCTGACTTTC
CDR3 protein: CASSQEGGTGANVLTF